The T cell receptor beta chain described here comes from a study of identical twins. This clonotype occurred a few times. Its specificity is not known. General study points: Researchers reported excess low generation probability among twin-shared out-of-frame alpha sequences. The study drew conclusions from cross-sectional statistical analysis, not from following the same donors.

V dropped 4 bases and J dropped 7; count of bases not matched to a gene: 10. Germline V gene lookup returns CDR1 SGHRS and CDR2 YFSETQ. There are 15 residues in the CDR3. TCRdb ran MiXCR on the 5' RACE reads and lists one entry per CDR3 protein. The table shows fewer than 650,000 distinct CDR3 sequences, with 9.5% to 10% occurring only once. This sample also appeared in a second study, on yellow fever vaccine responses in identical twins.

This TCR derives from a woman between 18 and 29 years old in good health. The source material was PBMCs. The chain is built from TRBV5-1 and TRBJ2-3, with 9 bases identical to TRBD2. In nucleotides, the CDR3 is TGCGCCAGCAGCCTTAGCGGGGGAGAAAGGAATACGCAGTATTTT. This sequence encodes CASSLSGGERNTQYF.